This TCR beta chain was obtained from a study of beta chain features in type 1 diabetes (dated by TCRdb to the late 2010s). General notes on the study: No differences in mean age, gender distribution, total cell number or subset yield were found between patients and healthy donors. In the study, recently diagnosed type 1 diabetes patients and matched healthy donors were compared on the TCRB repertoires of their sorted circulating CD4+ T cell subsets. Naive and central memory subsets were obtained from all 30 or so donors, but regulatory and stem cell-like memory subsets were isolated from only 8 patients and 8 healthy donors. A total of over 95,000,000 sorted cells were examined across all samples, and RNA yield correlated strongly with the number of cells per subset. The full study reports these points: Because cDNA was sequenced instead of genomic DNA, activated cells with high expression could be over-represented, although the groups did not differ in activation or CD3 levels. At VDJ recombination sites, type 1 diabetes patients had fewer insertions and more deleted nucleotides, which implies abnormalities in thymic rearrangement. In all four CD4+ subsets, TCRB CDR3 length was moderately but significantly shorter in type 1 diabetes patients. Shorter templates might have been favored by PCR, but patient and control samples were amplified and corrected together, so both groups would have been affected equally by any skew. The naive, central memory and regulatory TCRB repertoires appeared to resemble one another more closely among patients than among healthy donors. Because the HLA sub-analyses included only small numbers of individuals, any influence of HLA type on TCRB rearrangement was left unresolved.

All of the isolated RNA was reverse transcribed with the High Capacity cDNA Reverse Transcription Kit, so expressed TCRB transcripts were sequenced. Deep immunoSEQ sequencing was applied to naive, central memory and regulatory T cell samples, giving an average of about 3.57 million total reads per sample. Sorted cells were lysed in RLT buffer and RNA was extracted with DNase-treated RNeasy Micro or Mini kits, depending on cell number. To prevent cross-contamination, each cell subset was processed individually, whereas patient and healthy donor samples were processed jointly. TCRB sequences were amplified from cDNA with the immunoSEQ multiplex PCR, producing 87-bp fragments spanning the CDR3 region. Sequencing of the amplicons was performed on the Illumina HiSeq platform. In the original analysis: Synthetic template baselines were used to correct PCR bias computationally, reads within Hamming distance 2 were collapsed together, and singletons that could not be merged were discarded. Reads were aligned against IMGT so that V, D and J genes, CDR3 length and insertions or deletions at six rearrangement sites could be assigned. Clonotype counts were normalized to sorted cell number within each subset before computing true diversity and Gini coefficients with the tcR R package. The overlap coefficient, calculated on TCRB nucleotide sequences, was used to measure repertoire sharing. Out-of-frame TCRB sequences from naive cells were analyzed to stand in for the pre-selection repertoire. Drawn from immuneACCESS, this table holds only the in-frame rearrangements with V and J called that TCRdb kept. Clones are partly lost; checked studies trace under half to an unresolved V gene and leave the rest unexplained. V and J calls and clone size are as listed in that table; D and trimming were resolved from the DNA. This sample holds hundreds of thousands of clones; roughly 13% were observed only once. The ten largest clones add up to around 0.015% of the sample.

This clone was seen more than once but under ten times. What this receptor recognizes is not known. It has no much larger one-base neighbor in the sample; base qualities were not kept. Each donor gave one peripheral blood draw, about 110 mL on average, collected into heparinised tubes. Naive, central memory, regulatory and stem cell-like memory CD4+ T cells were sorted on a BD FACSAria II using a panel including CD45RO, CCR7, CD25, CD127, CD95 and CD27. Purity was above 98% for every sorted population. PBMCs were separated immediately by Lymphoprep density gradient centrifugation and were stained directly, without being cultured. Samples were stained and sorted in pairs, with one healthy donor and one patient per experiment, so that batch effects were minimized. Sequencing was carried out using naive CD4+ T cells from blood. What this sample's cell subset or site label stands for: true naive CD4+ T cells. The receptor was isolated from a young man in good health.

The CDR3 loop reads CASSSTYGQGETQYF. The DNA is TGTGCCAGCAGTTCAACATATGGACAGGGAGAGACCCAGTACTTC. The rearrangement joined TRBV6-5 to TRBJ2-5; TRBD1 lines up with 8 middle nucleotides. V has 4 bases trimmed and J has 4 bases trimmed; junction bases matching no gene number 8. CDR1 and CDR2 (MNHEY, SVGAGI) derive from the germline V gene. From cysteine to phenylalanine, the CDR3 is 15 amino acids long. The sequence is cut down to CDR3 DNA, 45 bases in frame from base 1.